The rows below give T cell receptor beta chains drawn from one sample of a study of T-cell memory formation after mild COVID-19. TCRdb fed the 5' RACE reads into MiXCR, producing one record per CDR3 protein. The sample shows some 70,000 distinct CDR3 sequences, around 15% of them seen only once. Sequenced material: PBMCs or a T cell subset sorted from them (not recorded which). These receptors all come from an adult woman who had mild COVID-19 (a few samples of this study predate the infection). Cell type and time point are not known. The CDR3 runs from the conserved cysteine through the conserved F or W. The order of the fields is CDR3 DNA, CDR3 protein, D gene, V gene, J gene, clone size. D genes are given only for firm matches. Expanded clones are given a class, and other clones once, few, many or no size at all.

DNA: TGCGCCAGCAGCCAAGATATCAGTCGGACTGAAGCTTTCTTT
CDR3: CASSQDISRTEAFF
D: NA
V: TRBV4-3
J: TRBJ1-1
size: few

DNA: TGTGCCAGCAGCCCGGGACAGGGGCCTAGGGCAGATACGCAGTATTTT
CDR3: CASSPGQGPRADTQYF
D: TRBD1
V: TRBV7-2
J: TRBJ2-3
size: NA

DNA: TGCAGCGTTGACCCGACAGGGGCTGGCGAAGCTTTCTTT
CDR3: CSVDPTGAGEAFF
D: TRBD1
V: TRBV29-1
J: TRBJ1-1
size: NA

DNA: TGCAGCGTTGAATCGCTGGCGGGCCTTAGGGCAGATACGCAGTATTTT
CDR3: CSVESLAGLRADTQYF
D: NA
V: TRBV29-1
J: TRBJ2-3
size: NA

DNA: TGTGCCAGCAGTTACGACGACAGGGTTCAGACCCGGAACACTGAAGCTTTCTTT
CDR3: CASSYDDRVQTRNTEAFF
D: TRBD1
V: TRBV6-2/TRBV6-3
J: TRBJ1-1
size: few

DNA: TGTGCCAGCAGTCCGAGAGGGGGGACTAGCGGGAGTAATGAGCAGTTCTTC
CDR3: CASSPRGGTSGSNEQFF
D: TRBD2
V: TRBV12-3/TRBV12-4
J: TRBJ2-1
size: NA

DNA: TGTGCCAGCAGCCGGGATCGGGAGGCGCGAGTCACCTACGAGCAGTACTTC
CDR3: CASSRDREARVTYEQYF
D: TRBD2
V: TRBV3-1
J: TRBJ2-7
size: NA

DNA: TGCGCCAGCAGCCAAGAGATAGGAAAACTGTTTTTT
CDR3: CASSQEIGKLFF
D: NA
V: TRBV4-1
J: TRBJ1-4
size: NA

DNA: TGTGCCAGCAGTTTTGGACTAGCGGGAGGCGATGAGCAGTTCTTC
CDR3: CASSFGLAGGDEQFF
D: TRBD2
V: TRBV12-3/TRBV12-4
J: TRBJ2-1
size: few

DNA: TGTGCCAGCAGCGTCCCTGGGGAATATCAGCCCCAGCATTTT
CDR3: CASSVPGEYQPQHF
D: NA
V: TRBV9
J: TRBJ1-5
size: NA

DNA: TGTGCCAGCACCTCGACGGTGATGTACCAAGAGACCCAGTACTTC
CDR3: CASTSTVMYQETQYF
D: NA
V: TRBV7-9
J: TRBJ2-5
size: few

DNA: TGCGCCAGCAGCCAAGAGCGGAATCCCCAAGAGACCCAGTACTTC
CDR3: CASSQERNPQETQYF
D: NA
V: TRBV4-3
J: TRBJ2-5
size: few

DNA: TGTGCCAGCAGCTTGTCAATGGGTGTGAGTACGGAGCAGTACTTC
CDR3: CASSLSMGVSTEQYF
D: NA
V: TRBV5-6
J: TRBJ2-7
size: NA

DNA: TGCGCCAGCAGCCAAGGGGCCACCCGGGAGCTGTTTTTT
CDR3: CASSQGATRELFF
D: NA
V: TRBV4-1
J: TRBJ2-2
size: NA

DNA: TGTGCCAGCCGTGACCACCCGGGACAGGGGCGATCTGGGGCCAACGTCCTGACTTTC
CDR3: CASRDHPGQGRSGANVLTF
D: TRBD1
V: TRBV12-3/TRBV12-4
J: TRBJ2-6
size: NA